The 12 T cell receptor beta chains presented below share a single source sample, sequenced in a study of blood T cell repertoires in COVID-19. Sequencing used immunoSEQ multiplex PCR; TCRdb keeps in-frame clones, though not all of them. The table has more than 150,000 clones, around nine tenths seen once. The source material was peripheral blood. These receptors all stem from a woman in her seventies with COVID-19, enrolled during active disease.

The CDR3 protein is CASSPWGGTGEKLFF. The DNA for the CDR3 is TGTGCCAGCAGCCCTTGGGGCGGGACAGGGGAAAAACTGTTTTTT. The J gene is TRBJ1-4, the V gene TRBV9; 9 bases are a match to TRBD1. The ends lost 4 bases at V and 8 bases at J; junction bases unmatched: 9. This CDR3 has 15 residues. CDR1 and CDR2 (germline): SGDLS, YYNGEE.

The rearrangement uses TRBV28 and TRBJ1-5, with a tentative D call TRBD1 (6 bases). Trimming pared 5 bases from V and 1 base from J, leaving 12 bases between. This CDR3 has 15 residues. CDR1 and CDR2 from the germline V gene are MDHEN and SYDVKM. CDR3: CASSPFDRSNQPQHF. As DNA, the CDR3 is TGTGCCAGCAGTCCCTTTGACAGGAGCAATCAGCCCCAGCATTTT.

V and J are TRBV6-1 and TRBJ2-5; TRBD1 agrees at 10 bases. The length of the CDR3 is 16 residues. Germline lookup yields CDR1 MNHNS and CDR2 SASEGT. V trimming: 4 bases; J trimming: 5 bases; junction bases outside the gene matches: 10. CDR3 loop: CASSGPGQGNSETQYF. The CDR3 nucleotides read TGTGCCAGCAGTGGACCGGGACAGGGGAACTCGGAGACCCAGTACTTC.

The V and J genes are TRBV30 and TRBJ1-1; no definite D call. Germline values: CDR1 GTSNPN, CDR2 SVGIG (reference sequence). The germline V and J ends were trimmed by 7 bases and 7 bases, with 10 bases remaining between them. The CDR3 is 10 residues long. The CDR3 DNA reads TGTGCCTTCCACGCGAGTGAAGCTTTCTTT. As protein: CAFHASEAFF.

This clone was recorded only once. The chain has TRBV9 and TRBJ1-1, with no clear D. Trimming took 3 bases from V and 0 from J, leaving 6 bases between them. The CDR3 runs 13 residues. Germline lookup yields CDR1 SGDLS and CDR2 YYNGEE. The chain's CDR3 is CASSASMNTEAFF. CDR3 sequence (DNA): TGTGCCAGCAGCGCATCCATGAACACTGAAGCTTTCTTT.

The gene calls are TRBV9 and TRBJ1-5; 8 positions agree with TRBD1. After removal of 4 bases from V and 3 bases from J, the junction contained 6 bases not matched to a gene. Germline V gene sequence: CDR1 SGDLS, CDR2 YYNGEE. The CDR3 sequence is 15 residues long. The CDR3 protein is CASSLQGAVNQPQHF. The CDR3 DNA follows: TGTGCCAGCAGCCTCCAGGGGGCGGTCAATCAGCCCCAGCATTTT.

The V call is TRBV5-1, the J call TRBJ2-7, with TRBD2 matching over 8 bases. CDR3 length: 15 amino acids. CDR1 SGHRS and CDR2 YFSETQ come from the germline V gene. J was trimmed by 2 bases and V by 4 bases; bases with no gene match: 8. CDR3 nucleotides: TGCGCCAGCAGCGGCAGCGGGAGTCTTACCTACGAGCAGTACTTC. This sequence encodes CASSGSGSLTYEQYF.

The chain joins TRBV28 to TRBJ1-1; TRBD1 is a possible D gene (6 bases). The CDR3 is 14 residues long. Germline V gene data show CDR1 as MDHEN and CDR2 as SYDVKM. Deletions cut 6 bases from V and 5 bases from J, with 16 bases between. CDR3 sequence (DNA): TGTGCCAGCAGAATACAGGGCCTGGAGACTGAAGCTTTCTTT. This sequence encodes CASRIQGLETEAFF.

CDR3: CAWSKVHPLSGNTIYF. CDR3 in DNA: TGTGCCTGGAGTAAAGTACACCCGCTCTCTGGAAACACCATATATTTT. The chain joins TRBV30 to TRBJ1-3; D is unclear. CDR1 is GTSNPN and CDR2 is SVGIG in the germline V gene (reference sequence). V lost 2 bases and J lost 0, with 14 bases in between. The CDR3 runs to 16 residues.

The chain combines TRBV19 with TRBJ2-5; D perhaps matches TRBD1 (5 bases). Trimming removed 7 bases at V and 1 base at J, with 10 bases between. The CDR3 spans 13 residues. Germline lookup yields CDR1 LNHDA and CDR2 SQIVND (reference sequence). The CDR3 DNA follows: TGTGCCAGTACGGGCAGGGTCCAAGAGACCCAGTACTTC. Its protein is CASTGRVQETQYF.

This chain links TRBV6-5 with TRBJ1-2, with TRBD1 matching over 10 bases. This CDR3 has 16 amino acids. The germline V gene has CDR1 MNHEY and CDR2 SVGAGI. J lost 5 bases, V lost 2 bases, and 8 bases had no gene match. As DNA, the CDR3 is TGTGCCAGCAGTTACGTGGGGACAGGGGAACGGTATGGCTACACCTTC. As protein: CASSYVGTGERYGYTF.

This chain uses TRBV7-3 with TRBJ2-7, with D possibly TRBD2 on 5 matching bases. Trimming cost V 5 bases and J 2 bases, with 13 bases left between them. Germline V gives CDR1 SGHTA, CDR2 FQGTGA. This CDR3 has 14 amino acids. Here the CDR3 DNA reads TGTGCCAGCAGCCTTAGCGCCGGGACCTACGAGCAGTACTTC. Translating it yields CASSLSAGTYEQYF.